This TCR beta chain is from a study of beta chain features in type 1 diabetes. Whole-study context: Sorted cell examination encompassed about 110 million cells across all samples.

Notes on the study in general: Reduced insertions and increased deletions marked VDJ junctions in type 1 diabetes patients.

Germline V gene data show CDR1 as SGHTA and CDR2 as FQGNSA. The CDR3 is 11 amino acids long, termini counted. With respect to this clone: The target antigen is unknown. This CDR3 fails to terminate in the conserved phenylalanine or tryptophan, so it likely reflects a read error. The DNA is omitted, as the CDR3 cannot be located on it reliably, and the CDR3 follows TCRdb's listing.

What was sequenced were expressed TCRB transcripts, since all of the isolated RNA had been reverse transcribed. Clones were read by immunoSEQ multiplex PCR, and TCRdb kept only the in-frame ones, dropping some. The sample consists of hundreds of thousands of clones, roughly 12% of them appearing once. This rearrangement joins TRBV7-2 to TRBJ1-1; TRBD1, the table's D call, lacks a check against the DNA. Sequences were obtained from naive CD4+ T cells from blood. This clonotype originated in a man between 18 and 35 years old in good health. The CDR3 sequence is CASSLNSTGPH.